The rows below give T cell receptor beta chains drawn from one sample of a study of STAT5B mutations in CD4+ large granular lymphocyte leukemia. The table came from immunoSEQ multiplex PCR; TCRdb's copy has only in-frame clones and leaves some out. Of 4,500 to 5,500 clones in the sample, just over 85% were seen once. The specimen sequenced was PBMCs. These receptors originate from a man aged 35-49 years with CD4+ T-cell large granular lymphocyte leukemia. Each CDR3 is given with its conserved first and last residue. Fields, in order: CDR3 DNA, CDR3 protein, clone size, D gene, J gene, V gene. A D gene is named only where the DNA matches it firmly. Clone size is shown for a subset of rows, as once, few, many or a class of expanded clone.

cdr3_nt: TGTGCCAGCAGCCCGGACAGCCTAGTTATCTATGGCTACACCTTC; cdr3_aa: CASSPDSLVIYGYTF; clone_size: .; d_call: .; j_call: TRBJ1-2; v_call: TRBV7-2
cdr3_nt: TGTGCCAGCAGCGAGAACAGGGGCGTAGGTCAGCCCCAGCATTTT; cdr3_aa: CASSENRGVGQPQHF; clone_size: .; d_call: TRBD1; j_call: TRBJ1-5; v_call: TRBV6-1
cdr3_nt: TGCGCCAGCAAGAGGACAGGAAACTATGGCTACACCTTC; cdr3_aa: CASKRTGNYGYTF; clone_size: .; d_call: TRBD1; j_call: TRBJ1-2; v_call: TRBV5-1
cdr3_nt: TGTGCCAGCAGGGCTTCAGGGACTGGGGGCTACACCTTC; cdr3_aa: CASRASGTGGYTF; clone_size: .; d_call: .; j_call: TRBJ1-2; v_call: TRBV2
cdr3_nt: TGTGCCAGCCCTCCTAGCGGGAGTTTCACCGGGGAGCTGTTTTTT; cdr3_aa: CASPPSGSFTGELFF; clone_size: .; d_call: TRBD2; j_call: TRBJ2-2; v_call: TRBV6-1
cdr3_nt: TGTGCCAGCAGCCCCCTACCCTCCTACGAGCAGTACTTC; cdr3_aa: CASSPLPSYEQYF; clone_size: .; d_call: .; j_call: TRBJ2-7; v_call: TRBV27
cdr3_nt: TGTGCCAGCAGCGTAGTTCCAGGGGCAGGTTCACCCCTCCACTTT; cdr3_aa: CASSVVPGAGSPLHF; clone_size: .; d_call: .; j_call: TRBJ1-6; v_call: TRBV9
cdr3_nt: TGCGCCAGCAGCCAAGAGGGGCGAACATCGAACACCGGGGAGCTGTTTTTT; cdr3_aa: CASSQEGRTSNTGELFF; clone_size: .; d_call: .; j_call: TRBJ2-2; v_call: TRBV4-1
cdr3_nt: TGTGCCAGTAGTACCGGGACTAGTTCCGGGGAGCTGTTTTTT; cdr3_aa: CASSTGTSSGELFF; clone_size: .; d_call: TRBD2; j_call: TRBJ2-2; v_call: TRBV19
cdr3_nt: TGTGCCTGGGTCGGACAGGGAGAGACCCAGTACTTC; cdr3_aa: CAWVGQGETQYF; clone_size: few; d_call: TRBD1; j_call: TRBJ2-5; v_call: TRBV30
cdr3_nt: TGTGCCAGCTCACCAAGGGAACAGGGGGCCTACGAGCAGTACTTC; cdr3_aa: CASSPREQGAYEQYF; clone_size: .; d_call: TRBD1; j_call: TRBJ2-7; v_call: TRBV18
cdr3_nt: TGTGCCAGTAGTATCCAGGGTTTCTGGGGAACTAACTATGGCTACACCTTC; cdr3_aa: CASSIQGFWGTNYGYTF; clone_size: once; d_call: .; j_call: TRBJ1-2; v_call: TRBV19
cdr3_nt: TGTGCCAGCAGCCAGGACACCAACACTGAAGCTTTCTTT; cdr3_aa: CASSQDTNTEAFF; clone_size: few; d_call: .; j_call: TRBJ1-1; v_call: TRBV14
cdr3_nt: TGTGCCAGCTCACTAAGGACAGGACAAAGCACAGATACGCAGTATTTT; cdr3_aa: CASSLRTGQSTDTQYF; clone_size: .; d_call: TRBD1; j_call: TRBJ2-3; v_call: TRBV18
cdr3_nt: TGTGCCAGCAGTTCGACAGGGCGGAACACCATATATTTT; cdr3_aa: CASSSTGRNTIYF; clone_size: .; d_call: TRBD1; j_call: TRBJ1-3; v_call: TRBV27
cdr3_nt: TGTGCCAGCAGCCCTTTTGGGACAGTCTATGGCTACACCTTC; cdr3_aa: CASSPFGTVYGYTF; clone_size: .; d_call: TRBD1; j_call: TRBJ1-2; v_call: TRBV2
cdr3_nt: TGCGCCAGCTCGGGACAGGGGCTCCACGAGCAGTACTTC; cdr3_aa: CASSGQGLHEQYF; clone_size: .; d_call: TRBD1; j_call: TRBJ2-7; v_call: TRBV5-1
cdr3_nt: TGTGCCACCGGTTGGGGGGACTCCTACAATGAGCAGTTCTTC; cdr3_aa: CATGWGDSYNEQFF; clone_size: .; d_call: .; j_call: TRBJ2-1; v_call: TRBV19
cdr3_nt: TGCGCCAGCAGCCAAGTCCGAGCAGGGGGTTACAATGAGCAGTTCTTC; cdr3_aa: CASSQVRAGGYNEQFF; clone_size: .; d_call: TRBD1; j_call: TRBJ2-1; v_call: TRBV4-1